This TCR beta chain comes out of a study of blood T cell repertoires in COVID-19. Study in general: Material from acute and convalescent COVID-19 was sourced from the United States, Italy and Spain. PBMCs, B-cell-depleted T cells, or T cells provided the cDNA or gDNA that made up the material.

Per the study methods: Estimation of nucleated cell counts was performed using reference gene primer amplification. The repertoire was sequenced with immunoSEQ multiplex PCR; TCRdb's copy has only in-frame clones and lacks some. V and J calls plus clone size are reproduced from that table; the DNA served to infer D and trimming. The sample consists of roughly 280,000 clones, 85% to 90% of them appearing once. Looked up from germline, CDR1 is SGDLS and CDR2 is YYNGEE. This CDR3 region has 14 residues. Trimming took off 2 bases at V and 6 bases at J, with 11 bases between the two ends. What was sequenced was PBMCs or T cells enriched from blood (not recorded which). The TCR originated in a woman under 40 with acute COVID-19. The chain couples TRBV9 to TRBJ1-4; D is perhaps TRBD1 (6 bases). The CDR3 spells CASSVQGRDEKLFF. CDR3 sequence (DNA): TGTGCCAGCAGCGTTCAGGGGAGGGATGAAAAACTGTTTTTT.